Sequencing of this TCR beta chain was carried out in a study of T-cell memory formation after mild COVID-19. Overall study context: TCR clusters were largely donor specific. Study results and caveats: Some responding clones appeared in pre-infection memory, suggesting cross-reactive memory joined. The authors did not confirm SARS-CoV-2 specificity of second-wave clones peaking day 37.

Of note for this clonotype: What it recognizes is unknown.

5'RACE with constant-segment primers built TCRalpha and TCRbeta cDNA libraries with UMIs. TCRdb independently ran MiXCR on the 5' RACE reads; one entry per CDR3 protein. The table includes around 450,000 distinct CDR3 sequences, 24% detected once. The V end was cut by 4 bases, the J end by 3 bases, with 12 bases between. CDR1 is MNHEY, CDR2 SVGEGT, per germline. The CDR3 consists of 14 residues. Specimen: PBMCs or a T cell subset sorted from them (not recorded which). The receptor was derived from an adult woman who had mild COVID-19 (a few samples of this study predate the infection). Cell type and time point are not known. The chain links TRBV6-2 or TRBV6-3 to TRBJ1-2, with D perhaps TRBD1 (6 bases). The CDR3 DNA is TGTGCCAGCAGTTCTACAGGGCTCCACTATGGCTACACCTTC. Its translation: CASSSTGLHYGYTF.